In its sample, the clone carrying this T cell receptor (beta chain) was seen many times. Its antigen is not known. Amplified regions were TCR beta CDR3 sequences from RNA transcripts. During a first-round RT-PCR of the TCR CDR3, the HTBI primer set was used. TCRdb re-called the multiplex PCR reads through MiXCR, storing one row per CDR3 protein. The sample has about 640,000 distinct CDR3 sequences, about 15% seen once; the top ten hold around 12%. The data stem from a study of T cells in Graves' hyperthyroidism and ophthalmopathy. Study overall: The initial diagnosis was the point when peripheral blood was collected, ahead of any treatment. The study, taken as a whole, reports: Most thyroid clonotypes that were expanded above 0.001 also turned up in blood.

Each person with ophthalmopathy scored at least 3 on the Clinical Activity Score, reached NOSPECS grade 4 or higher, and had been ill under 3 months. Fresh peripheral blood, roughly 9.6 ml, was the source of the PBMCs. The ends were cut back, 6 bases at V and 5 bases at J, with 10 bases in the middle. The CDR3 sequence is 13 residues long. Germline CDR1 and CDR2: SNHLY and FYNNEI. The chain uses TRBV2 and TRBJ2-2, with a tentative D call TRBD2 (5 bases). The clonotype comes from a woman aged 50 to 60 with Graves' ophthalmopathy. The sample was blood. The CDR3 here is CASRLDPTGELFF. In nucleotides, the CDR3 is TGTGCCAGCAGACTAGACCCAACCGGGGAGCTGTTTTTT.